This TCR beta chain was recovered during a study of blood T cell repertoires in COVID-19. Study details: COVID-19 samples collected from the United States, Italy and Spain covered acute and convalescent phases. PBMCs, B-cell-depleted T cells, or T cells were the source of the cDNA or gDNA that made up the material.

V gave up 1 base and J gave up 8 bases; unmatched junction bases: 6. This CDR3 region has 14 residues. Germline V gives CDR1 SEHNR, CDR2 FQNEAQ (reference sequence). Clones were sequenced by immunoSEQ multiplex PCR, and TCRdb holds only the in-frame ones, with some missing. The data hold approximately 200,000 clones, with over 75% observed a single time. This sequence joins TRBV7-9 and TRBJ1-2, with TRBD1 identical over 8 bases. The sequenced material came from peripheral blood. The clonotype originates from a man aged 55 to 70 with acute or convalescent COVID-19. CDR3 nucleotide sequence: TGTGCCAGCAGCTTAGTCGGCAGGGGGCACGGCTACACCTTC. Encoded protein: CASSLVGRGHGYTF.